This T cell receptor beta chain was profiled in a study of T cell responses to AZD1222 COVID-19 vaccine (dated by TCRdb to the early 2020s). About the full investigation: A total of 230 to 250 trial participants underwent TCR sequencing, of whom approximately 210 received two doses of AZD1222 and about 25 received two doses of the MenACWY control vaccine. Trial participants were enrolled into age subgroups of 18-55, 56-69 and 70-plus years, which contained roughly 150, 30 and 60 TCR-sequenced participants, respectively.

The CDR3 regions of human TCRbeta chains were subjected to immunosequencing. In the paper's pipeline: TCRs in the repertoires were compared against a reference library of SARS-CoV-2-specific TCRs that had been generated with the MIRA antigen-specificity platform. Breadth was defined as the fraction of unique TCRs that were SARS-CoV-2-associated. Depth was defined as the fraction of total T cells that were SARS-CoV-2-associated. Using the MIRA data, each spike-specific TCR was mapped to the spike region that the TCR reacts to and placed in a CD4 or CD8 class. Log10-transformed breadth and depth values were compared by one-way ANOVA with Sidak's multiple comparisons tests. TCRdb carries this immuneACCESS record with in-frame sequences only. Its versions omit some clonotypes, under half of them owing to an unresolved V gene in the studies checked, with the rest unexplained. That table gives V, J and clone size, and the DNA gave D and trimming. A total of about 110,000 clones appear in this sample, about 90% of them only once. The ten top clones hold approximately 9.3% of the sample.

What the work shows at the level of the full study, not this receptor alone: CD4 TCRs associated with the vaccine covered the entire spike protein, and the dominant responses were in regions 160-218 and 743-854. Conclusions about previously exposed vaccinees were limited because only five to seven AZD1222 recipients were SARS-CoV-2 seropositive at baseline. Nearly half of unique spike-specific TCRs reportedly recognized epitopes outside regions mutated in the B.1.351 and B.1.1.7 variants. In the small 56-69-year group, the increase in depth fell short of significance, most likely because of low power. Participants were mostly white British, with more females than males. The authors suggested clonal diversity may have been underestimated. After two AZD1222 doses, both the breadth and the depth of spike-specific TCRs were significantly higher than at day 0 and than in MenACWY recipients. Because no samples from the day 14 peak response were available, repertoires could be characterized only after the peak T cell response.

Comments on this clone: Its antigen is not yet known. No base-level quality is on record; no much larger clone is a single base apart.

The time point label here, explained by the study, means: about 28 days (+/-7) after the second vaccine dose. AZD1222 recipients given second doses at about 4 weeks or at about 12 weeks were pooled, since spike-specific TCR depth and breadth were not found to differ between the two schedules. Samples from vaccinated people were obtained from the UK trials COV001 and COV002, which included a single-blind randomized controlled phase 2/3 trial of AZD1222 (ChAdOx1 nCoV-19) in healthy adults. Trial participant PBMC samples were collected at day 0 and day 28 after the second dose for TCRbeta chain sequencing. The trim is 4 bases for V and 6 bases for J, with a gap of 15 bases between the germline ends. Including the terminal cysteine and phenylalanine, the CDR3 comprises 14 residues. Just CDR3 DNA is preserved here, 42 bases in frame from base 1. In the germline V gene (reference sequence), CDR1 corresponds to LNHNV and CDR2 to YYDKDF.

The specimen was peripheral blood, collected 28 days after the second AZD1222 dose. The chain joins TRBV15 to TRBJ1-1; no D segment can be confidently identified. This TCR came from an adult who received the AZD1222 COVID-19 vaccine. In nucleotide form, the sequence is TGTGCCACCAGCATCACCCCAGGTACGGCTGAAGCTTTCTTT. Its translation reads: CATSITPGTAEAFF.